Each of the 32 T cell receptor beta chains below was sequenced from the same sample in a study of beta chain features in type 1 diabetes. Findings and caveats of the study: Shortening that was moderate but significant affected the TCRB CDR3s of Type 1 diabetes patients in all four CD4+ subsets.

For these receptors, no antigen is known. The sequenced template was cDNA made from the entire isolated RNA. Only in-frame clones appear in the TCRdb table, and some are missing; sequencing was by immunoSEQ multiplex PCR. The data contain approximately 170,000 clones, around 8% of them seen just once; the ten biggest clones take up about 0.95%. Source material: central memory CD4+ T cells from blood. These receptors all come from a woman aged 40 to 50 with type 1 diabetes.

This clone was observed a handful of times. The rearrangement uses TRBV7-9 and TRBJ2-1; tentative D call: TRBD2 (5 bases). This CDR3 contains 13 residues. Germline V lookup: CDR1 SEHNR, CDR2 FQNEAQ (reference sequence). V gave up 4 bases and J gave up 8 bases, with 12 bases separating them. CDR3 amino acids: CASSSPSRDEQFF. CDR3 sequence (DNA): TGTGCCAGCAGCTCCCCTTCGAGGGATGAGCAGTTCTTC.

This clone showed up many times. The chain has TRBV5-1 and TRBJ1-3; perhaps TRBD1 as D (5 bases). This CDR3 spans 16 amino acids. The V gene's germline CDR1 is SGHRS and CDR2 YFSETQ. Trimming left V 3 bases short and J 4 bases short, with 17 bases between. CDR3 DNA: TGCGCCAGCAGCTCGGACCCCGGGGGAGTCGGAAACACCATATATTTT. This translates into CASSSDPGGVGNTIYF.

V and J are TRBV7-9 and TRBJ2-7; 7 positions match TRBD1. The germline V gene has CDR1 SEHNR and CDR2 FQNEAQ (reference sequence). The length of the CDR3 is 11 residues. Losses at the gene ends were 10 bases for V and 4 bases for J; bases not matched to a gene: 4. The CDR3: CATAGGYEQYF. The CDR3 bases are TGTGCCACCGCAGGGGGATACGAGCAGTACTTC.

This clone has a count of ten or more. This chain uses TRBV7-2 with TRBJ2-1, with 9 bases lining up with TRBD1. V dropped 5 bases and J dropped 12; count of bases not matched to a gene: 14. Per germline, CDR1 SGHTA and CDR2 FQGNSA. The CDR3 is 15 residues long. CDR3 in amino acids: CASSREQGAYNGQFF. DNA of the CDR3: TGTGCCAGCAGCCGGGAACAGGGGGCGTATAACGGGCAGTTCTTC. The variable domain in full, with the rest retrieved from reference TRBV7-2 and TRBJ2-1, is GAGVSQSPSNKVTEKGKDVELRCDPISGHTALYWYRQSLGQGLEFLIYFQGNSAPDKSGLPSDRFSAERTGGSVSTLTIQRTQQEDSAVYLCASSREQGAYNGQFFGPGTRLTVL.

The chain employs TRBV5-1 and TRBJ2-1, with D perhaps matching TRBD1 (6 bases). Trimming cost V 2 bases and J 4 bases, with 10 bases left between them. The V gene's germline CDR1 is SGHRS and CDR2 YFSETQ. The CDR3 totals 14 residues. In DNA form, the CDR3 reads TGCGCCAGCAGCTTAGGGGACATTTACAATGAGCAGTTCTTC. Translated, it gives CASSLGDIYNEQFF.

In this sample, this clone turned up many times. This chain links TRBV12-5 with TRBJ2-1; D unresolved. Trimming stripped 8 bases from V and 4 bases from J, with 6 bases between. Germline V CDR1 and CDR2: LGHNT, FRNRAP. The CDR3 has 11 amino acids. CDR3 residues: CASQNYNEQFF. DNA for the CDR3: TGTGCTAGTCAGAATTACAATGAGCAGTTCTTC.

This clone occurred a few times. The chain employs TRBV6-5 and TRBJ2-5; maybe TRBD2 (5 bases). This CDR3 has 13 amino acids. The germline V and J ends were trimmed by 2 bases and 3 bases, with 7 bases remaining between them. Germline-derived CDR1 and CDR2 are MNHEY and SVGAGI. CDR3 amino acids: CASSYPGKETQYF. The CDR3 DNA follows: TGTGCCAGCAGTTACCCGGGGAAAGAGACCCAGTACTTC.

V gene TRBV30 combines with J gene TRBJ2-7; D may be TRBD1 (7 bases). This CDR3 has 13 amino acids. Between the trimmed V and J ends, which lost 3 bases and 4 bases, there was a span of 13 bases. The germline V gene has CDR1 GTSNPN and CDR2 SVGIG (reference sequence). CDR3 in amino acids: CAWSGGGMYEQYF. The CDR3 nucleotides read TGTGCCTGGAGCGGAGGGGGCATGTACGAGCAGTACTTC.

The chain has TRBV29-1 and TRBJ2-7; 9 bases align to TRBD1. The V gene end was trimmed by 4 bases and the J gene end by 2 bases; junction bases not matched to a gene: 9. CDR3 size: 15 residues. Per germline, CDR1 SQVTM and CDR2 ANQGSEA. The CDR3 protein is CSVVSPGQGPYEQYF. For the CDR3, the DNA is TGCAGCGTTGTTTCCCCGGGACAGGGACCCTACGAGCAGTACTTC.

The chain recombines TRBV2 with TRBJ2-2, with a weak D call TRBD1 (6 bases). Germline V gives CDR1 SNHLY, CDR2 FYNNEI. V was pared by 5 bases and J by 7 bases, with 14 bases between. This CDR3 comprises 14 residues. The CDR3 here is CASSSRGSGGELFF. The DNA of the CDR3 is TGTGCCAGCAGTTCCAGGGGATCGGGCGGGGAGCTGTTTTTT.

This CDR3 is CASSLGQETDTQYF. The CDR3 coding sequence is TGCGCCAGCAGCTTGGGACAGGAGACAGATACGCAGTATTTT. The chain is built from TRBV5-1 and TRBJ2-3; weak D call: TRBD1 (6 bases). The CDR3 sequence is 14 residues long. Germline values: CDR1 SGHRS, CDR2 YFSETQ. The V gene lost 0 bases and the J gene lost 3 bases, with 8 bases spanning the gap.

The table lists this clone with a few counts. The rearrangement links TRBV7-2 to TRBJ1-2; TRBD1 aligns across 11 bases. The germline V gene has CDR1 SGHTA and CDR2 FQGNSA. The CDR3 covers 16 residues. Trimming cost V 4 bases and J 4 bases; bases outside gene matches: 8. The DNA for the CDR3 is TGTGCCAGCAGCTCGACCATAGGGACAGGGGGCTATGGCTACACCTTC. It yields the protein CASSSTIGTGGYGYTF.

This clone showed up just a few times. V gene TRBV7-3 combines with J gene TRBJ2-1, with 11 nucleotides matching TRBD2. CDR1 and CDR2 from the germline V gene are SGHTA and FQGTGA. With V trimmed by 5 bases and J by 6 bases, 3 bases remained unmatched. CDR3 length: 14 residues. CDR3 loop: CASSDTSGGNEQFF. The CDR3, as DNA: TGTGCCAGCAGCGATACTAGCGGGGGCAATGAGCAGTTCTTC. The complete variable domain, with remaining parts taken from reference TRBV7-3 and TRBJ2-1, reads GAGVSQTPSNKVTEKGKYVELRCDPISGHTALYWYRQSLGQGPEFLIYFQGTGAADDSGLPNDRFFAVRPEGSVSTLKIQRTERGDSAVYLCASSDTSGGNEQFFGPGTRLTVL.

This clone was observed a few times. The chain links TRBV30 to TRBJ2-1; a possible D gene is TRBD1 (6 bases). V was shortened by 1 base and J by 8 bases, with 15 bases between the two germline ends. Germline lookup yields CDR1 GTSNPN and CDR2 SVGIG (reference sequence). CDR3 length equals 14 residues. CDR3 region: CAWSGDTLRDEQFF. CDR3 coding DNA: TGTGCCTGGAGTGGGGACACCCTGCGGGATGAGCAGTTCTTC. Variable domain in full (rest from reference TRBV30 and TRBJ2-1): SQTIHQWPATLVQPVGSPLSLECTVEGTSNPNLYWYRQAAGRGLQLLFYSVGIGQISSEVPQNLSASRPQDRQFILSSKKLLLSDSGFYLCAWSGDTLRDEQFFGPGTRLTVL.

The chain combines TRBV29-1 with TRBJ2-7; 11 positions match TRBD1. The CDR3 covers 14 residues. Germline loops: CDR1 SQVTM, CDR2 ANQGSEA. Trimming took 3 bases from V and 9 from J; bases not matched to a gene: 10. Written as DNA, the CDR3 is TGCAGCGTTGATAGCGGACAGGGGGCGAACGGGCAGTACTTC. This gives the protein CSVDSGQGANGQYF.

For this clone: The sample holds other DNA sequences that translate to the same CDR3. This chain joins TRBV18 and TRBJ2-2; no firm D call. The CDR3 is 12 amino acids. V lost 3 bases and J lost 4, with 3 bases in between. The germline gives CDR1 KGHSH, CDR2 LQKENI. CDR3 in DNA: TGTGCCAGCTCACCTAGCACCGGGGAGCTGTTTTTT. Translated: CASSPSTGELFF.

CDR3 DNA sequence: TGCGCCAGCAGGCGGGACGGGAATGCCTACGAGCAGTACTTC. This sequence encodes CASRRDGNAYEQYF. This sequence joins TRBV5-1 and TRBJ2-7, with D possibly being TRBD2 (6 bases). Trimming shortened V by 5 bases and J by 2 bases, and 14 bases separated the two germline ends. Germline-derived CDR1 and CDR2 are SGHRS and YFSETQ. This CDR3 spans 14 amino acids.

V and J are TRBV28 and TRBJ2-7; 12 nucleotides agree with TRBD2. The junction had 6 bases not matched to a gene; V was cut back by 6 bases and J by 3 bases. The CDR3 spans 15 residues. Looked up from germline, CDR1 is MDHEN and CDR2 is SYDVKM. The CDR3 sequence is CASSQTSGRRYEQYF. The CDR3 DNA sequence: TGTGCCAGCAGCCAAACTAGCGGGAGGCGCTACGAGCAGTACTTC.

The chain employs TRBV28 and TRBJ2-1; perhaps TRBD2 as D (6 bases). The V gene lost 10 bases and the J gene lost 1 base, with 11 bases spanning the gap. This CDR3 is 13 amino acids long. Germline V gene sequence: CDR1 MDHEN, CDR2 SYDVKM. The CDR3 spells CATRAGSYNEQFF. The DNA of the CDR3 is TGTGCCACCAGAGCGGGTTCCTACAATGAGCAGTTCTTC. The full variable domain, in which reference TRBV28 and TRBJ2-1 provide the parts outside the CDR3, is DVKVTQSSRYLVKRTGEKVFLECVQDMDHENMFWYRQDPGLGLRLIYFSYDVKMKEKGDIPEGYSVSREKKERFSLILESASTNQTSMYLCATRAGSYNEQFFGPGTRLTVL.

This clone showed up just a few times. The gene calls are TRBV29-1 and TRBJ2-7, with D possibly matching TRBD1 (6 bases). The germline gives CDR1 SQVTM, CDR2 ANQGSEA. This CDR3 contains 16 residues. V was cut by 1 base and J by 4 bases, with 20 bases left in between. The CDR3: CSVEGGQGQSIYEQYF. The CDR3 DNA is TGCAGCGTTGAAGGGGGACAAGGACAGAGTATTTACGAGCAGTACTTC.

In its sample, this clone was seen a few times. The genes are TRBV9 and TRBJ2-7; 8 nucleotides match TRBD2. This CDR3 has 15 residues. V lost 3 bases to trimming and J lost 1 base; unmatched junction nucleotides: 6. Germline V CDR1 and CDR2: SGDLS, YYNGEE. CDR3 sequence reads: CASSERAGVSYEQYF. The CDR3 DNA follows: TGTGCCAGCAGCGAACGAGCGGGGGTATCCTACGAGCAGTACTTC.

This clone was detected only a few times. J is TRBJ2-5 and V is TRBV7-6; TRBD1 matches 7 bases. This CDR3 comprises 16 residues. Germline trimming cut 1 base from V and 2 bases from J; bases unmatched to any gene: 7. Germline values: CDR1 SGHVS, CDR2 FNYEAQ. The CDR3 protein is CASSLGTGVGQETQYF. The CDR3, as DNA: TGTGCCAGCAGCTTAGGTACAGGGGTAGGTCAAGAGACCCAGTACTTC.

The rearrangement links TRBV7-9 to TRBJ2-2; D is perhaps TRBD1 (6 bases). The CDR3 has 13 residues. With 10 bases removed from V and 6 bases from J, the gap between germline ends came to 15 bases. Germline CDR1 reads SEHNR; CDR2 reads FQNEAQ (reference sequence). CDR3 in amino acids: CATGQGSAGELFF. DNA for the CDR3: TGTGCCACCGGCCAGGGGAGCGCCGGGGAGCTGTTTTTT.

In its sample, this clone was seen a few times. The J gene is TRBJ2-5, the V gene TRBV9; 7 nucleotides agree with TRBD2. The germline gives CDR1 SGDLS, CDR2 YYNGEE. The CDR3 has 14 residues. Trimming cost V 3 bases and J 0 bases; bases outside gene matches: 2. Here the CDR3 DNA reads TGTGCCAGCAGCGAGCGGGGACACCAAGAGACCCAGTACTTC. It codes for CASSERGHQETQYF.

The chain has TRBV6-5 and TRBJ1-5, with 7 bases identical to TRBD1. This CDR3 is built from 12 residues. V lost 6 bases and J lost 15; bases outside the gene matches: 11. CDR1 MNHEY and CDR2 SVGAGI come from the germline V gene. The CDR3, as DNA: TGTGCCAGCAGCTCTTTAACAGGGGAAGTGCATTTT. Encoded protein: CASSSLTGEVHF.

This clone turned up a few times. The rearrangement uses TRBV19 and TRBJ2-2; D gene uncertain. The CDR3 loop spans 15 amino acids. Looked up from germline, CDR1 is LNHDA and CDR2 is SQIVND (reference sequence). The ends were cut back, 3 bases at V and 3 bases at J, with 11 bases in the middle. CDR3 sequence: CASSILAGYTGELFF. CDR3 DNA sequence: TGTGCCAGTAGTATTTTGGCAGGCTACACCGGGGAGCTGTTTTTT. Drawing the rest from reference TRBV19 and TRBJ2-2, the complete variable domain is DGGITQSPKYLFRKEGQNVTLSCEQNLNHDAMYWYRQDPGQGLRLIYYSQIVNDFQKGDIAEGYSVSREKKESFPLTVTSAQKNPTAFYLCASSILAGYTGELFFGEGSRLTVL.

The chain has TRBV12-5 and TRBJ2-5; TRBD1 agrees at 9 bases. V was pared by 6 bases and J by 2 bases, with 7 bases of the junction left unmatched. The CDR3 runs 15 residues. Looked up from germline, CDR1 is LGHNT and CDR2 is FRNRAP. The CDR3 protein is CASGSGTGLQETQYF. The CDR3 DNA sequence: TGTGCTAGTGGCTCCGGGACAGGGCTTCAAGAGACCCAGTACTTC.

The V call is TRBV7-2, the J call TRBJ1-2, with a tentative D call TRBD1 (6 bases). The V end lost 5 bases, the J end lost 11 bases, and 15 bases lay between the germline ends. CDR1 and CDR2 from the germline V gene are SGHTA and FQGNSA. This CDR3 is 12 amino acids long. CDR3 amino acids: CASSVDRTSYTF. The CDR3 coding sequence is TGTGCCAGCAGCGTAGACAGGACCTCGTACACCTTC.

The chain recombines TRBV7-2 with TRBJ2-7; 8 bases line up with TRBD1. CDR3 size: 15 residues. Germline lookup yields CDR1 SGHTA and CDR2 FQGNSA. V dropped 5 bases and J dropped 3; count of bases not matched to a gene: 9. The CDR3 DNA is TGTGCCAGCAGCCCCCGGACAGGGTACGACTACGAGCAGTACTTC. Encoded protein: CASSPRTGYDYEQYF. Filled out from reference TRBV7-2 and TRBJ2-7, the complete variable domain reads GAGVSQSPSNKVTEKGKDVELRCDPISGHTALYWYRQSLGQGLEFLIYFQGNSAPDKSGLPSDRFSAERTGGSVSTLTIQRTQQEDSAVYLCASSPRTGYDYEQYFGPGTRLTVT.

The V call is TRBV2, the J call TRBJ1-5; TRBD1 agrees at 8 bases. Germline CDR1 is SNHLY and CDR2 is FYNNEI. Unmatched junction bases numbered 6, after V lost 4 bases and J lost 4 bases. The CDR3 has 15 residues. CDR3 DNA sequence: TGTGCCAGCAGTGGAACAGGGGGAGGGAATCAGCCCCAGCATTTT. Its protein is CASSGTGGGNQPQHF.

This clone was recorded at least ten times. Within the sample, other DNA sequences also encode this same CDR3. The CDR3 protein is CASSLETGYGYTF. The CDR3 region has the DNA TGTGCCAGCAGCTTGGAAACAGGCTATGGCTACACCTTC. V and J are TRBV5-5 and TRBJ1-2; a weak D match, TRBD1 (5 bases). The germline V and J ends were trimmed by 0 bases and 4 bases, with 7 bases remaining between them. CDR3 length equals 13 residues. CDR1 is SGHKS, CDR2 YYEKEE, per germline (reference sequence).

The count of this clone is one. J is TRBJ1-1 and V is TRBV19; D possibly corresponds to TRBD1 (5 bases). The CDR3 extends over 16 amino acids. Germline CDR1 and CDR2: LNHDA and SQIVND (reference sequence). Trimming pared 4 bases from V and 5 bases from J, leaving 20 bases between. Here the CDR3 reads CASSTRQTKRRTEAFF. The CDR3 DNA sequence: TGTGCCAGTAGTACCCGACAGACCAAAAGGCGGACTGAAGCTTTCTTT. Together with reference TRBV19 and TRBJ1-1, the CDR3 gives the full variable domain: DGGITQSPKYLFRKEGQNVTLSCEQNLNHDAMYWYRQDPGQGLRLIYYSQIVNDFQKGDIAEGYSVSREKKESFPLTVTSAQKNPTAFYLCASSTRQTKRRTEAFFGQGTRLTVV.